This T cell receptor beta chain was captured in a study of blood T cell repertoires in COVID-19. Study as a whole: Donors in the United States, Italy and Spain gave samples during acute or convalescent COVID-19. PBMCs, B-cell-depleted T cells, or T cells provided the cDNA or gDNA that made up the material.

In the original workflow: Estimates of nucleated cell counts were drawn from the amplification of reference gene primers. Clones were read by immunoSEQ multiplex PCR, and TCRdb kept only the in-frame ones, dropping some. V and J calls and clone size are as listed in that table; D and trimming were resolved from the DNA. This sample has about 88,000 clones; around 87% occur once, and the top ten carry roughly 15%. V dropped 8 bases and J dropped 1; count of bases not matched to a gene: 25. The CDR3 sequence is 20 residues long. Germline CDR1 reads ENHRY; CDR2 reads SYGVKD. The gene calls are TRBV10-3 and TRBJ1-2, with 7 positions matching TRBD1. The sequenced sample was peripheral blood. The clonotype originates from a male donor with acute or convalescent COVID-19. CDR3: CAIAPPLTGLDLKNNYGYTF. CDR3 nucleotide sequence: TGTGCCATCGCCCCCCCCCTGACAGGGCTAGATCTCAAGAATAACTATGGCTACACCTTC.